This TCR beta chain appears in the sequencing data of a study of T cells after yellow fever vaccination. Study-wide background: Each low-cell-number fraction was prepared by means of SMART-Seq v4 Ultra Low Input.

To note about this clonotype: The antigen remains unidentified.

Findings and limits, study-wide: Most primary-vaccination clones recurred post-booster (approximately 95% CD4, roughly 90% CD8).

UMIs were added to TCR cDNA along with a universal primer site when it was made by 5'RACE template switching. A single record per CDR3 protein comes from TCRdb applying MiXCR to the 5' RACE reads. The sample contains about 120,000 distinct CDR3 sequences, 12% to 15% of which appear only once. This clonotype was sampled from a man younger than 35 who received the YFV17D yellow fever vaccine. The source was CD8+ T cells sorted from PBMCs, collected 5 days after the yellow fever booster vaccination.

The CDR3: CASSLPGREAFF. The CDR3 DNA reads TGCGCCAGCAGCTTGCCCGGACGCGAAGCTTTCTTT. The rearrangement joins TRBV5-1 to TRBJ1-1; D not certain. The CDR3 has 12 amino acids. Germline V gives CDR1 SGHRS, CDR2 YFSETQ. Trimming left V 1 base short and J 8 bases short, with 9 bases between.